This paragraph reports one TCR beta chain. This clonotype was recorded many times. Its specific antigen is unknown. No base quality values were provided; no much bigger clone lies one nucleotide off. Spanning cysteine to phenylalanine, the CDR3 consists of 15 amino acids. The only DNA kept is the CDR3, 45 bases in frame from the first base. CDR1 is given as SNHLY and CDR2 as FYNNEI, both from the germline V gene. From V the trimming removes 2 bases and from J it removes 9 bases, while the gene matches leave 6 bases of the junction unaccounted for. Library preparation employed PCR. The sequencing machine was an Illumina HiSeq 2500. TCR library preparation used molecular barcoding, with unique molecular identifiers applied to normalize quantification of the TCRbeta repertoire. Starting from the raw public reads, TCRdb applied fastp trimming at Q25, assembled clones with MiXCR and retained in-frame beta chains. Entries are consolidated by CDR3 protein sequence, retaining the most common genes and DNA. This sample is represented by approximately 590,000 distinct CDR3 sequences; about 10% of them were singletons. Roughly 4% of the sample lies in the top ten.

The data originate from a study of T-cell reconstitution after alpha-beta-depleted transplantation in children listed by TCRdb under 2016. In terms of the full investigation: Using TCR repertoire profiling, the study followed T-cell immune reconstitution in a quantitative way in children after TCRalphabeta/CD19-depleted allogeneic hematopoietic cell transplantation.

Source: PBMCs from the stem cell graft donor, taken from the stem cell graft. The TCR sequence derives from a human donor who donated a stem cell graft to a child with acute myeloid leukemia. Recombination linked TRBV2 to TRBJ2-1; 11 middle bases align to TRBD2. The nucleotides are TGTGCCAGCAGTGAAACTAGCGGGAGAATCACTGAGCAGTTCTTC. It translates as CASSETSGRITEQFF.